These 6 T cell receptor beta chains originate from one sample sequenced in a study of beta chain features in type 1 diabetes. Expressed TCRB transcripts were sequenced because the entire RNA isolate underwent reverse transcription. Sequencing used immunoSEQ multiplex PCR; TCRdb keeps in-frame clones, though not all of them. The data contain 350,000 to 450,000 clones, over 11% of them singletons. Source material: naive CD4+ T cells from blood. The receptors were sampled from a man aged 30-40 years in good health.

This clone appeared a few times. The rearrangement joins TRBV27 to TRBJ2-1; perhaps TRBD2 as D (7 bases). V was trimmed by 8 bases and J by 8 bases, leaving 16 bases between them. The CDR3 loop spans 13 amino acids. Germline V gene sequence: CDR1 MNHEY, CDR2 SMNVEV (reference sequence). CDR3: CASSLAGADEQFF. CDR3 DNA sequence: TGTGCCAGCTCCCTCGCGGGGGCCGATGAGCAGTTCTTC.

Only a few counts were recorded for this clone. V usage is TRBV14 and J usage is TRBJ2-7; either TRBD1 or TRBD2 may fit D (5 bases each). CDR3 length: 12 residues. The V and J ends lost 1 base and 8 bases respectively, with 9 bases between them. CDR1 is SGHDN and CDR2 is FVKESK in the germline V gene. In DNA form, the CDR3 reads TGTGCCAGCAGCCAAGCCGGGGCCAAGCAGTACGTC. Translating gives CASSQAGAKQYV.

The chain couples TRBV11-2 to TRBJ2-1; D uncertain. V was shortened by 5 bases and J by 9 bases, with 14 bases between the two germline ends. The CDR3 contains 13 residues. Per the germline V gene, CDR1 is SGHAT and CDR2 is FQNNGV. CDR3 loop: CASSSFRSREQFF. DNA for the CDR3: TGTGCCAGCAGCAGCTTTAGAAGCCGTGAGCAGTTCTTC.

This clone was counted only a few times. The chain couples TRBV27 to TRBJ2-7; 8 nucleotides align to TRBD1. CDR3 length equals 15 residues. CDR1 MNHEY and CDR2 SMNVEV come from the germline V gene (reference sequence). V lost 6 bases and J lost 0; bases outside the gene matches: 7. The CDR3 DNA follows: TGTGCCAGCAGCTTCGGACAGGGCCGCTCCTACGAGCAGTACTTC. Protein sequence: CASSFGQGRSYEQYF.

This clone was counted a few times. The V and J genes are TRBV29-1 and TRBJ2-1; a weak D match, TRBD2 (5 bases). CDR1 is SQVTM, CDR2 ANQGSEA, per germline. The CDR3 consists of 15 residues. Trimming pared 7 bases from V and 0 bases from J, leaving 16 bases between. In DNA, the CDR3 is TGCAGCGGGCGCCGGGAACGCCGCTCCTACAATGAGCAGTTCTTC. Protein: CSGRRERRSYNEQFF.

This clone appeared a few times. The chain recombines TRBV5-1 with TRBJ1-1; no reliable D call. Trimming removed 5 bases at V and 1 base at J, with 6 bases between. This CDR3 has 12 amino acids. CDR1 is SGHRS and CDR2 is YFSETQ in the germline V gene. CDR3 in DNA: TGCGCCAGCAGTTCCCCGAACACTGAAGCTTTCTTT. Translating gives CASSSPNTEAFF.